The clone carrying this T cell receptor beta chain occurred once. As yet, its antigen is unknown. Profiled with immunoSEQ multiplex PCR; TCRdb holds only in-frame clones, not every one. The sample shows more than 9,000 clones, around four fifths of them seen only once. Rectal tissue came from one to two pinch biopsies taken at colonoscopy. Control subjects, colonoscoped for suspected IBD, had macroscopically and histologically normal endoscopy. The entry originates in a study of pediatric ulcerative colitis. The CDR3 covers 12 residues. The V gene's germline CDR1 is MNHNS and CDR2 SASEGT. Trimming took 6 bases from V and 4 from J, leaving 9 bases between them. Overall study findings and caveats: Rectal pinch biopsies may include blood-derived T cells.

The clonotype was recovered from a girl aged 5 to 17 who was a control in a study of pediatric ulcerative colitis. Sequenced: gut tissue. The gene calls are TRBV6-1 and TRBJ1-2; D remains unclear. CDR3 in amino acids: CASSFELYGYTF. DNA for the CDR3: TGTGCCAGCAGCTTCGAGCTCTATGGCTACACCTTC.